The present T cell receptor beta chain was sequenced within a study of CD8 T cells in Susac syndrome. Reverse transcription of roughly 0.45 to 1 ug RNA used random hexamers. The immunoSEQ assay covered 54 Vbeta and 13 Jbeta segments for CDR3. TCRdb reprocessed the immunoSEQ multiplex PCR reads via MiXCR and lists one record per CDR3 protein. Of about 400,000 distinct CDR3 sequences listed, around 85% are singletons. The trim removed 2 bases at V and 4 bases at J, leaving 6 bases unmatched. This CDR3 is built from 16 residues. CDR1 is SGHRS, CDR2 YFSETQ, per germline. High-throughput TCR beta sequencing covered peripheral CD8+ and CD4+ T cells.

This sequence joins TRBV5-1 and TRBJ2-5; TRBD2 aligns across 12 bases. Material for sequencing was CD8+ T cells from PBMCs. The receptor's source is a human donor with multiple sclerosis. Here the CDR3 DNA reads TGCGCCAGCAGCTTCCGACTAGCGGGAGAGGGAGAGACCCAGTACTTC. Its protein is CASSFRLAGEGETQYF. The variable domain in full, completed from reference TRBV5-1 and TRBJ2-5, reads KAGVTQTPRYLIKTRGQQVTLSCSPISGHRSVSWYQQTPGQGLQFLFEYFSETQRNKGNFPGRFSGRQFSNSRSEMNVSTLELGDSALYLCASSFRLAGEGETQYFGPGTRLLVL.